This T cell receptor beta chain was profiled in a study of spatial heterogeneity in lung cancer (dated by TCRdb to the late 2010s). About the investigation overall: The donors were about 71 patients from the lung TRACERx cohort who had early-stage, untreated non-small cell lung cancer. Follow-up PBMC samples were sequenced whenever available, with the median time to follow-up being approximately two years after resection. Beta-chain transcripts were consistently detected in greater numbers than alpha-chain transcripts, which likely reflected higher beta-chain transcript abundance. In the raw uncorrected reads, each unique combination of TCR and UMI appeared more than ten times on average. The study quantitatively compared TCR alpha and beta repertoires across multiple tumor regions, matched nontumor lung and blood in non-small cell lung cancer. Nonsynonymous mutation counts, determined by whole-exome sequencing of tumor tissue, were related to features of the TCR repertoire. At surgery, some 200 tumor regions, approximately 64 matched nontumor lung samples and 56 PBMC samples were TCR-sequenced for both alpha and beta chains. What the work shows at the level of the full study, not this receptor alone: Ubiquitous expanded tumor TCRs were found in blood more often at tumor resection than at routine follow-up. Only roughly 15 patients were included in comparisons of baseline and follow-up blood repertoires. Additional single-cell paired TCR alpha and beta sequencing was considered necessary to confirm, at a functional level, the hypothesis that regional TCRs recognize regional mutations.

The junction shows trimming of 3 bases on V and 5 bases on J, plus 10 bases between the germline ends. CDR1 is given as KGHSH and CDR2 as LQKENI, both from the germline V gene. The cysteine opens and the phenylalanine closes a CDR3 of 13 amino acids. Only CDR3 DNA is held: 39 bases, read in frame from base 1. The protocol used for the library was 5' RACE. Sequencing instrument: NextSeq 500. The TCR library protocol attached a unique molecular identifier to each TCR cDNA molecule to allow correction of PCR and sequencing errors. In the source study's methods: TCR identification, UMI-based error correction and CDR3 extraction were performed with Decombinator tools. TCRs above a frequency of 2 per 1,000, corresponding to the top 1% of the tumor frequency distribution, were defined as expanded. Renyi diversity was computed with the R vegan package after each repertoire had been subsampled 100 times to 5,000 TCRs. CDR3 similarity networks were built from amino acid triplet string-kernel similarity, connecting CDR3s with pairwise similarity above 0.82. TCRdb reprocessed the public reads (quality trimming at Q25 with fastp, clone calling with MiXCR) and kept in-frame beta chains. CDR3 protein sequences are deduplicated, and each keeps its most common genes and DNA. The V and J calls, along with clone size, are taken from TCRdb and not from the paper's own processing. Here the sample has tens of thousands of distinct CDR3 sequences; 15% to 20% occur a single time. The leading ten clones occupy around a fifth of the sample.

In light of the paper, this sample's time point label describes: blood at routine non-recurrence follow-up after resection. Without any cell sorting, TCR sequencing was performed on whole RNA extracted either from tumor and nontumor lung tissue or from cryopreserved PBMC samples. Only patients for whom sufficient RNA was available from at least two tumor regions were selected for TCR sequencing. The table lists this clonotype with a few counts. It has no known antigen specificity. No base-level quality is on record; no much larger clone is a single base apart. The sequencing used PBMCs, collected at follow-up. The chain is made from TRBV18 and TRBJ1-2; no D gene is confidently identified. The source is a male donor with early-stage non-small cell lung cancer. In nucleotide form, the sequence is TGTGCCAGCTCACCGGGAAATATATATGGCTACACCTTC. It codes for CASSPGNIYGYTF.